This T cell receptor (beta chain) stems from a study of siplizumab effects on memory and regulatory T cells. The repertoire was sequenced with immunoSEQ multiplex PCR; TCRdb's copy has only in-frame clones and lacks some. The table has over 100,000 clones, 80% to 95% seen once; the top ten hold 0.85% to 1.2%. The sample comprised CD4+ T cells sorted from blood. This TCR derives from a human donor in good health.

The DNA for the CDR3 is TGTGCCAGCAGTTACAGGGGTGGGAACACCGGGGAGCTGTTTTTT. Residues: CASSYRGGNTGELFF. This chain uses TRBV6-6 with TRBJ2-2, with D tentatively TRBD1 (5 bases). CDR3 size: 15 residues. V was trimmed by 2 bases and J by 1 base, leaving 8 bases between them. Germline CDR1 and CDR2: MNHNY and SVGAGI (reference sequence).